This T cell receptor beta chain was sequenced in a study of cytomegalovirus exposure and HLA in healthy donors (dated by TCRdb to 2016 to 2017). Regarding the complete study: According to an earlier analysis of several hundred of the donors, about 180 million T cells yielded over 90 million unique TCR beta sequences and about 300 Gb of sequence data. Roughly 310 gigabases of sequencing data and approximately 84 million unique TCR sequences were included in an early release covering several hundred HLA-typed donors. The genetic ancestry cluster associated with self-reported Caucasian donors included 81% of the approximately 410 genotyped donors. The study was designed to test whether signatures of past pathogen exposure could be identified by cataloging public T cell receptors. The T cell repertoires of under 750 subjects were profiled by immunosequencing and related to cytomegalovirus serostatus. In addition to the first cohort of hundreds of subjects, a separate validation cohort of 130 or so different subjects was used. To predict cytomegalovirus infection status, the study brought together high-throughput TCR immunosequencing, statistical association of individual TCRs with disease status, and machine learning. To study patterns of TCR occurrence, a later analysis re-analyzed previously published TCR beta repertoires from several hundred donors and added high-resolution HLA genotyping. In the later analysis, no new phenotypic data were used to find candidate immune exposures; instead, reliance was placed on TCR beta sequences and their occurrence across donors. In an earlier analysis of 500 to 650 of the donors, high-throughput TCR beta sequencing was used to judge whether each TCR beta V gene segment behaved as functional or pseudogenic. Alongside the repertoire data, information on donor age, sex, ethnicity and CMV serostatus was compiled. A later genetic analysis took genome-wide SNP genotypes for about 65% of the roughly 670 donors and used that subset as a discovery cohort. Every repertoire in the discovery cohort had been generated on one and the same sequencing platform. Class I and class II HLA loci were covered by the typing at four-digit resolution. Typing coverage varied by locus: roughly 620-630 donors for A, B, C, DRB1 and DQB1; approximately 500 for DQA1; around 570 for DPA1; some 470 for DPB1. Because of strong linkage in the cohort, four to six DR-DQ haplotypes were treated as single units for association and clustering. On average, around 230,000 unique TCR beta nucleotide sequences were sequenced per donor among some 420 genotyped donors of the cohort, with 15% to 20% of those sequences being non-productive.

Reading from cysteine to phenylalanine, the CDR3 counts 15 amino acids. The kept DNA is CDR3 alone, 45 bases in frame from the first base. V is pruned by 6 bases and J by 1 base, leaving 5 bases of the junction without a gene match. CDR1 is given as SGHRS and CDR2 as YFSETQ, both from the germline V gene. What the authors observed across the whole study: A later analysis associated about 17,000 TCR beta sequences with specific HLA alleles at a false discovery rate of 0.05. In vitro tests confirmed that a few of the cytomegalovirus-associated TCR beta chains recognize cytomegalovirus antigens. In a later genetic analysis, fewer N-insertions in productive TCRs were reported among donors in an Asian-associated ancestry cluster than the roughly 670-donor mean. A later genetic analysis associated a missense DCLRE1C variant with V-gene and J-gene trimming of TCR beta chains, and an independent cohort replicated the association. For the cohort, immune exposure information was limited to CMV serostatus. A later analysis found that HLA-associated TCR beta chains were more clonally expanded and had lower generation probabilities than equally common non-associated chains. In an earlier analysis of some 540 of the donors, most TCR beta V segments appeared in productive rearrangements about 87% or about 30% of the time, broadly matching IMGT annotations. Because counts were too low, 15 or so rarely observed V segments, including chromosome 9 orphons, were excluded from the earlier analysis of around 590 of the donors. Cytomegalovirus status was reported to be diagnosed by the classifier with high specificity and sensitivity in both the original and validation cohorts. The cohort was sequenced for TCR beta chains only, and without alpha or paired-chain data the features that could be detected were limited. Some IMGT-functional V segments, including TRBV6-2 and TRBV6-3, could not be distinguished by the 87-base-pair reads and were therefore excluded. A later analysis found that most CMV-associated TCR beta chains appeared HLA-restricted, with HLA associations seemingly driven largely by CMV exposure. Most TCR sequences were observed very rarely across donors, whereas some public TCRs were present in many individuals. When HLA alleles, especially DR and DQ, strongly co-occurred, attributing TCR associations to individual alleles was difficult. The sequencing pipeline was judged likely to have produced a cluster of highly shared sequence variants as a technical artifact. Several of the top co-occurrence clusters appeared to be linked to parvovirus B19, influenza, CMV and Epstein-Barr virus, according to a later analysis. Presence/absence analyses assumed roughly uniform sequencing depth across donors, an assumption that may not hold. According to the authors, the approach could potentially be generalized to other disease states and immunological phenotypes. Linkage disequilibrium might explain the correlated functional status among segregating V segments, but an unknown experimental factor could not be excluded. In a later analysis, the rate of TCR association differed among HLA loci, with DRB1 alleles having the most associated TCRs and HLA-C alleles having the fewest. The study gave a list of under 200 TCR beta chains associated with cytomegalovirus. HLA typing was unavailable for some donors at each locus, so association tests used only the typed subset. A further reported finding was that TCR beta sequences accurately predicted the HLA-A and HLA-B alleles for most subjects in the first cohort.

This clone has just one count. What this receptor recognizes is not known. No qualities accompany the bases; no much larger clone lies one base away. The cohort was made up of under 800 healthy bone marrow donors. All cohort members were sampled while nominally healthy, although unrecorded immune exposures were likely present. The donor tested CMV seropositive and was one of the 289 seropositive cohort members. A peripheral blood sample was collected from each donor, and TCR beta sequencing was performed on peripheral blood mononuclear cells. Genomic DNA was extracted from the blood cell samples with the Qiagen DNeasy Blood Extraction Kit. The library was generated by the immunoSEQ multiplex PCR assay. For the multiplex PCR, a mixture combining 60 forward primers for TCR Vbeta segments and 13 reverse primers for TCR Jbeta segments was used. Amplification of the CDR3 region of rearranged TCR beta genes was performed with a multiplex PCR assay on genomic DNA. On the Illumina HiSeq System, the amplified TCR beta libraries were sequenced as 87-base-pair reads. Concerning the study's data processing: A later analysis counted around 72 million unique TCR beta chains across the roughly 700 repertoires, and around 9.9 million of these chains were shared by at least two donors. To remove PCR and sequencing errors, raw reads were error-corrected and collapsed into unique sequences using a nearest-neighbor algorithm that merged closely related sequences. To assign V, D and J gene segments, CDR3 sequences were aligned to IMGT reference sequences. Each retained sequence needed at least a six-nucleotide match to both a V gene segment and a J gene segment. Rearrangements were classified as productive when the CDR3 lacked stop codons and remained in frame with V and J, and all other rearrangements were classified as non-productive. CDR3 was defined by IMGT convention, running from the second conserved V-encoded cysteine to the conserved J-encoded phenylalanine. The earlier analysis of fewer than 700 of the donors excluded sequences that lacked an unambiguous match to a single V gene segment. An earlier analysis of 500 to 700 of the donors classified V segments as functional when productive rearrangements were above 56.7% and as segregating when the standard deviation between donors was above 5%. A statistical classification framework was built to diagnose cytomegalovirus status from the catalog of TCR beta chain sequences. V and J gene assignment, in a later analysis, came from comparing TCR nucleotide sequences with IMGT/GENE-DB human TR gene sequences. A later analysis assigned CDR3 sequences and most-parsimonious VDJ recombination scenarios with the TCRdist pipeline. In a later analysis, every TCR beta chain was defined by the combination of its CDR3 amino acid sequence and its V-gene family, and reads without a unique V-gene family were dropped. A later analysis removed nearly 600 highly shared, low-generation-probability nucleotide sequences to deal with suspected cross-contamination and a sequencing artifact. A later analysis calculated a clonal expansion index for each public chain from normalized within-repertoire ranks of inferred template counts. In a later analysis, generation probabilities were computed using a VDJ recombination model fitted to out-of-frame rearrangements, and the results were checked against IGoR. Hypergeometric tests were used in a later analysis to score TCR-TCR, TCR-HLA and TCR-CMV co-occurrence, with a repertoire-size bias correction applied to the TCR pairs. In a later analysis, false discovery rates were estimated by permuting HLA or CMV assignments 20 times. In a later analysis, co-occurring TCRs were grouped with DBSCAN, and TCRdist sequence similarity was added when clustering was performed within HLA-allele-positive subsets. For co-occurrence clustering, repertoires with fewer than 30,000 or more than 120,000 public chains were excluded, along with about five repertoires with anomalous nucleotide sharing. In its TCRdb copy, this immuneACCESS table keeps in-frame sequences only and misses some clones. Where compared with another copy, unresolved V genes explain less than half of these, and the others have no known cause. That table furnishes V, J and clone size, whereas the DNA furnished D and trimming. The sample table lists about 150,000 clones, over 75% of them with a count of one. The ten largest clones add up to 1% of the sample.

This TCR was sampled from a woman aged 45-65 years in good health and CMV-seropositive. The specimen was PBMCs. The V and J genes are TRBV5-1 and TRBJ1-1; TRBD1 aligns with 11 central bases. The CDR3 reads CASTGTGGANTEAFF. The DNA sequence follows: TGCGCCAGCACCGGGACAGGGGGAGCGAACACTGAAGCTTTCTTT.